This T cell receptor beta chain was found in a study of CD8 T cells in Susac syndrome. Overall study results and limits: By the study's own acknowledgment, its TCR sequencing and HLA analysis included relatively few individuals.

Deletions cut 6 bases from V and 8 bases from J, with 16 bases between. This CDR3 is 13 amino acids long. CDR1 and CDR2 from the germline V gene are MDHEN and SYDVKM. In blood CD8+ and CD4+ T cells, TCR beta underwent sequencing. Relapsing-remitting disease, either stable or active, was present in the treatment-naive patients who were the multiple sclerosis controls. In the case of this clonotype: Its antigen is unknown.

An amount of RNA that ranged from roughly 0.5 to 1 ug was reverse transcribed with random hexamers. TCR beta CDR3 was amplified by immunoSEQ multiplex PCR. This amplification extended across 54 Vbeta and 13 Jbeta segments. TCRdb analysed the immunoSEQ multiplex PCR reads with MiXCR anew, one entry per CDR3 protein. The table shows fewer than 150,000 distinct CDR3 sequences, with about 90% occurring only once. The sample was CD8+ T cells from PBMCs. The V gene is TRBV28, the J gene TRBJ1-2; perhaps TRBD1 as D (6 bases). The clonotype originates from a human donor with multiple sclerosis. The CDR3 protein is CASSPRQVEGYTF. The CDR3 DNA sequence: TGTGCCAGCAGCCCGAGACAGGTTGAGGGCTACACCTTC.